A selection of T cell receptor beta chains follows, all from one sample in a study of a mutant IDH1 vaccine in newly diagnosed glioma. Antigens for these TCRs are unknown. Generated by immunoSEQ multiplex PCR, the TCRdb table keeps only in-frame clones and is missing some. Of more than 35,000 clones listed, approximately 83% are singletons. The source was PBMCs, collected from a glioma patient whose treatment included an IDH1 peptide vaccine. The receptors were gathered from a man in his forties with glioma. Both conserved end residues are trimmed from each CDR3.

CDR3: ASSSSLTGGVLGNQPQH
length: 17
V: TRBV5-6

CDR3: ASSLGDRALRTDTQY
length: 15
V: TRBV5-1

CDR3: ASKMGDTYYEQY
length: 12
V: TRBV6-5

CDR3: ASSSPGLAAYEQY
length: 13
V: TRBV27

CDR3: ASSPAITSGSMNEQF
length: 15
V: TRBV7-2

CDR3: ASSLEGPEEQY
length: 11
V: TRBV7-8

CDR3: ASSFSGGAGYEQY
length: 13
V: TRBV7-3

CDR3: ASSHRAGRNSYEQY
length: 14
V: TRBV4-1

CDR3: ASSYSGLAGADEQY
length: 14
V: TRBV6-5

CDR3: ASSFIKGRTSGSYEQY
length: 16
V: TRBV7-9

CDR3: ATSRDRRQSNQPQH
length: 14
V: TRBV15

CDR3: ASSEAPRPEETQY
length: 13
V: TRBV6-1

CDR3: ASKKTSGFQETQY
length: 13
V: TRBV2

CDR3: ASSVTLNPNGYT
length: 12
V: TRBV9

CDR3: ASSLASYEQY
length: 10
V: TRBV5-5

CDR3: ASSRQGEKLF
length: 10
V: TRBV28